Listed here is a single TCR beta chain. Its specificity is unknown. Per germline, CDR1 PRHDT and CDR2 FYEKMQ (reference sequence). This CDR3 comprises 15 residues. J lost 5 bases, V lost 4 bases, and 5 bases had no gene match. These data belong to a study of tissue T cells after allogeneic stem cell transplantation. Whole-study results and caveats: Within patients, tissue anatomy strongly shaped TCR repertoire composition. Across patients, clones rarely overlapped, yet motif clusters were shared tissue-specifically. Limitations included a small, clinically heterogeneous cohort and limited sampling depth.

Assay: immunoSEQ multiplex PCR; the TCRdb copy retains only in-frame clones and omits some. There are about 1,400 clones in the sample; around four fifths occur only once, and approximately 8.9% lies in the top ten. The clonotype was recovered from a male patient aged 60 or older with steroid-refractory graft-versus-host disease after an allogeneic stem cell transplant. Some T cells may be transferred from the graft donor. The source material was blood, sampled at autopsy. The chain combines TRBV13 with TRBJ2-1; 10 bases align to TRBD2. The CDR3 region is CASSSLAGGDNEQFF. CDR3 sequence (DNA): TGTGCCAGCAGCTCGTTAGCGGGGGGCGACAATGAGCAGTTCTTC.